This T cell receptor beta chain comes out of a study of CD8 T cells in ankylosing spondylitis. This clonotype showed up many times. The antigen is unknown. A quantitative 5'-RACE method, one with molecular barcodes, was used to make TCR beta libraries. TCRdb re-analysed the 5' RACE reads in MiXCR, keeping a single row per CDR3 protein. The sample has 69,000 or so distinct CDR3 sequences, about 5% seen once; the top ten hold 2.2%. Findings and limits, study-wide: Reported data indicate significant enrichment of disease-linked clones within matched ankylosing spondylitis synovial fluid. Reactive arthritis synovial fluid and blood previously showed some of these motif variants. A TCR beta motif made of eight highly homologous variants seemed typical of ankylosing spondylitis blood.

Between the trimmed V and J ends, which lost 5 bases and 0 bases, there was a span of 16 bases. CDR3 length: 16 amino acids. CDR1 and CDR2 (germline): DFQATT, SNEGSKA (reference sequence). The receptor was isolated from a male donor with ankylosing spondylitis or in good health (not recorded which). Sequencing was done on a sample of blood, either unsorted or a sorted T cell fraction (not recorded which). J is TRBJ2-2 and V is TRBV20-1; TRBD1 is a possible D gene (6 bases). CDR3 amino acids: CSAQPRGSANTGELFF. The CDR3 coding sequence is TGCAGTGCTCAACCCAGGGGTTCGGCGAACACCGGGGAGCTGTTTTTT.